One and the same sample provided the 9 T cell receptor beta chains below, sequenced in a study of tumor and adjacent non-tumor tissue in lung cancer. The library came from three nested PCR rounds adapted from ARM-PCR protocols. A single record per CDR3 protein comes from TCRdb applying MiXCR to the multiplex PCR reads. Of approximately 120,000 distinct CDR3 sequences listed, 75% are singletons. RNA was extracted from bulk tissue without any cell sorting. The specimen sequenced was lung tumor tissue. The origin of the receptors is a woman aged 60-70 years with non-small cell lung cancer.

The sample holds many counts of this clonotype. V is TRBV4-3 and J is TRBJ2-5; 10 bases map to TRBD2. The CDR3 sequence is 17 residues long. J lost 1 base, V lost 4 bases, and 9 bases had no gene match. Germline V CDR1 and CDR2: LGHNA, YSLEER. In DNA, the CDR3 is TGCGCCAGCAGCCCGGGTAGGCTAGCGGGGGTCCAAGAGACCCAGTACTTC. This codes for CASSPGRLAGVQETQYF.

As regards this clonotype: The conserved closing phenylalanine or tryptophan is absent in this CDR3, likely reflecting a read error. V usage is TRBV11-2 and J usage is TRBJ2-1, with D possibly TRBD2 on 6 matching bases. Germline CDR1 SGHAT, CDR2 FQNNGV. The CDR3 totals 17 residues. The CDR3 spells CASSLRPSGTGYNEQFV. CDR3 DNA sequence: TGCGCCAGCAGCTTAAGACCCTCCGGGACTGGCTACAATGAGCAGTTCGTC.

In this sample, this clonotype turned up a few times. Just one base apart from a much larger clone, this may be a read error. The chain is built from TRBV20-1 and TRBJ1-1, with 7 nucleotides matching TRBD1. This CDR3 spans 14 amino acids. Germline CDR1 is DFQATT and CDR2 is SNEGSKA (reference sequence). The V segment lost 6 bases and the J segment 1 base; nucleotides outside the gene matches: 8. The DNA of the CDR3 is TGCAGTGCCTTCTCGGGGACAGCGAACACTGAAGCTTTCTTT. Its translation is CSAFSGTANTEAFF.

Details on this clonotype: A much larger clone lies one base from this, so it may be a read error. The genes are TRBV29-1 and TRBJ2-1, with D perhaps being TRBD1 or TRBD2 (6 bases each). V was cut by 6 bases and J by 5 bases, with 20 bases left in between. The CDR3 totals 15 residues. The germline V gene encodes CDR1 SQVTM and CDR2 ANQGSEA. This CDR3 is CSVRGGEGENNEQFF. The CDR3 DNA reads TGCAGCGTGAGGGGAGGAGAGGGGGAAAACAATGAGCAGTTCTTC.

A word on this clonotype: A much larger clone lies one base from this, so it may be a read error. This chain connects TRBV5-6 to TRBJ2-7, with D perhaps TRBD1 (5 bases). CDR3 length equals 15 residues. Germline V CDR1 and CDR2: SGHDT, YYEEEE. The V and J ends lost 8 bases and 0 bases respectively, with 18 bases between them. CDR3 protein: CARTKGSVSSYEQYF. For the CDR3, the DNA is TGTGCCAGGACCAAGGGGTCGGTGAGCTCCTACGAGCAGTACTTC.

V gene TRBV12-1 combines with J gene TRBJ1-4; the table's D call, TRBD1, has no DNA check behind it. TRBV12-1 is recorded as a pseudogene. The length of the CDR3 is 16 residues. CDR3 residues: CASSPWGGYSNEKLFF. The CDR3 coding sequence is TGTGCCAGCAGCCCCTGGGGGGGGTATTCTAATGAAAAACTGTTTTTT.

This clonotype was counted many times. This chain links TRBV20-1 with TRBJ2-2, with 7 bases aligning to TRBD2. The J segment lost 1 base and the V segment lost 0 bases, leaving 2 bases of the junction unmatched. CDR3 size: 15 residues. The germline V gene has CDR1 DFQATT and CDR2 SNEGSKA (reference sequence). CDR3 nucleotide sequence: TGCAGTGCTAGAGACGGCGGGAGGAACACCGGGGAGCTGTTTTTT. The encoded protein is CSARDGGRNTGELFF.

A note on this clonotype: It is likely a read error, because the conserved phenylalanine at the end of the CDR3 is missing. The chain employs TRBV5-1 and TRBJ2-1; no firm D call. The CDR3 runs to 14 residues. Trimming removed 0 bases from V and 9 bases from J, with 13 bases in between. Germline CDR1 and CDR2: SGHRS and YFSETQ. The chain's CDR3 is CASSLAPNRVEQFV. CDR3 DNA sequence: TGCGCCAGCAGCTTGGCTCCGAATCGGGTTGAGCAGTTCGTC.

Comment on this clonotype: The junction departs from the called germline gene at one end, perhaps through a read error. The CDR3 reads CAWRRGGSGMIEQSF. In DNA, the CDR3 is TGTGCCTGGAGAAGAGGGGGTAGCGGGATGATTGAGCAGTCCTTC. The chain has TRBV30 and TRBJ2-1, with 8 bases aligning to TRBD2. CDR3 length: 15 amino acids. Germline-derived CDR1 and CDR2 are GTSNPN and SVGIG (reference sequence).